Listed below are T cell receptor beta chains from one sample, sequenced in a study of regulatory T cells in long-lasting Graves disease. TCRdb used MiXCR to reprocess the multiplex PCR reads, holding one entry per CDR3 protein. The table records about 460,000 distinct CDR3 sequences, about 22% of them present only once. This material consisted of peripheral blood mononuclear cells (PBMCs), taken when the disease was refractory, from a patient treated with antithyroid drugs. The receptors were sampled from a female donor with Graves disease. The CDR3 runs from the conserved cysteine through the conserved F or W. D genes are given only for firm matches. Part of the rows lack a size; the others show once, few, many or a class for expanded clones.

-,TRBJ2-5,TRBV30,-,CAWDRAPGETQYF,TGTGCCTGGGACCGGGCCCCGGGTGAGACCCAGTACTTC
TRBD1,TRBJ2-7,TRBV11-2,-,CASSSRPDRDPNEQYF,TGTGCCAGCAGCTCGCGCCCCGACAGGGATCCCAACGAGCAGTACTTC
-,TRBJ1-5,TRBV28,many,CASSLLREDGNQPQHF,TGTGCCAGCAGTTTATTGAGGGAGGACGGCAATCAGCCCCAGCATTTT
-,TRBJ1-2,TRBV6-1,many,CASSQTTGTFRGYTF,TGTGCCAGCAGCCAGACTACTGGGACCTTCCGTGGCTACACCTTC
TRBD1,TRBJ1-5,TRBV10-3,many,CAISNPGQGVFQPQHF,TGTGCCATCAGTAACCCGGGACAGGGGGTTTTTCAGCCCCAGCATTTT
TRBD1,TRBJ2-4,TRBV11-2,-,CASSSGQGAPKNIQYF,TGTGCCAGCAGCTCTGGACAGGGGGCACCCAAAAACATTCAGTACTTC
TRBD1,TRBJ1-1,TRBV5-1,few,CASSSDRGQNTEAFF,TGCGCCAGCAGCTCGGACAGGGGGCAGAACACTGAAGCTTTCTTT
TRBD2,TRBJ2-2,TRBV7-2,many,CASSLGVGRVTGELFF,TGTGCCAGCAGCTTAGGAGTGGGGAGGGTCACCGGGGAGCTGTTTTTT
-,TRBJ1-6,TRBV12-3/TRBV12-4,-,CASSFGDVNSPLHF,TGTGCCAGCAGTTTTGGGGACGTGAATTCACCCCTCCACTTT
-,TRBJ1-1,TRBV6-2/TRBV6-3,many,CASSPQDTEAFF,TGTGCCAGCAGCCCCCAGGACACTGAAGCTTTCTTT
-,TRBJ1-1,TRBV29-1,many,CSVAGRQGGTEAFF,TGCAGCGTTGCCGGGCGGCAGGGAGGAACTGAAGCTTTCTTT
-,TRBJ2-7,TRBV27,-,CASSLKGRSSYEQYF,TGTGCCAGCAGTTTAAAGGGGCGAAGCTCCTACGAGCAGTACTTC
TRBD1,TRBJ2-7,TRBV7-2,-,CASRGGGTGTYEQYF,TGTGCCAGCAGGGGGGGGGGGACAGGGACATACGAGCAGTACTTC
-,TRBJ2-5,TRBV6-2/TRBV6-3,many,CASSYSGSQETQYF,TGTGCCAGCAGTTACTCGGGCAGCCAAGAGACCCAGTACTTC
-,TRBJ1-3,TRBV2,-,CASIEGPDLRNTIYF,TGTGCCAGCATTGAGGGGCCAGACCTCAGAAACACCATATATTTT
TRBD1,TRBJ2-5,TRBV18,few,CASSQGTGVYQETQYF,TGTGCCAGCTCACAGGGGACAGGGGTTTACCAAGAGACCCAGTACTTC
-,TRBJ2-5,TRBV14,-,CASSQGPPPQETQYF,TGTGCCAGCAGCCAAGGCCCCCCGCCGCAAGAGACCCAGTACTTC
-,TRBJ1-4,TRBV2,many,CASRDRRAEKLFF,TGTGCCAGCAGAGATCGCCGTGCTGAAAAACTGTTTTTT
-,TRBJ1-1,TRBV10-3,few,CAISSGPEAEAFF,TGTGCCATCAGCTCTGGACCTGAGGCTGAAGCTTTCTTT
-,TRBJ1-1,TRBV12-3/TRBV12-4,-,CASSLKGRGNTEAFF,TGTGCCAGCAGTTTGAAGGGGCGGGGGAACACTGAAGCTTTCTTT
TRBD2,TRBJ2-2,TRBV12-3/TRBV12-4,-,CASSSGAGGELFF,TGTGCCAGCAGTAGCGGGGCCGGCGGGGAGCTGTTTTTT
-,TRBJ2-5,TRBV19,few,CASSIRPDQETQYF,TGTGCCAGTAGTATTAGGCCAGATCAAGAGACCCAGTACTTC
-,TRBJ2-2,TRBV5-1,-,CASSSTTTKNTGELFF,TGCGCCAGCAGCTCCACCACTACTAAGAACACCGGGGAGCTGTTTTTT
TRBD1,TRBJ1-1,TRBV4-3,-,CASSQGNRGAFF,TGCGCCAGCAGCCAAGGGAACAGGGGAGCTTTCTTT
-,TRBJ2-5,TRBV12-3/TRBV12-4,-,CASSPPRSQETQYF,TGTGCCAGCAGTCCCCCCCGCTCACAAGAGACCCAGTACTTC
TRBD1,TRBJ1-1,TRBV19,few,CASSFSTGSEAFF,TGTGCCAGTAGTTTCTCGACAGGGTCTGAAGCTTTCTTT
-,TRBJ2-7,TRBV7-2,many,CASSLGLRGYEQYF,TGTGCCAGCAGCTTAGGTCTCAGGGGCTACGAGCAGTACTTC
-,TRBJ2-7,TRBV30,-,CAWSPMSEQYF,TGTGCCTGGAGTCCTATGAGCGAGCAGTACTTC
TRBD1,TRBJ1-6,TRBV6-5,few,CASSYLGQGNSPLHF,TGTGCCAGCAGTTACCTCGGACAGGGAAATTCACCCCTCCACTTT
-,TRBJ2-5,TRBV7-9,many,CASSYGGTETQYF,TGTGCCAGCAGCTACGGGGGAACGGAGACCCAGTACTTC
-,TRBJ1-5,TRBV6-1,many,CASSLVGRGHQPQHF,TGTGCCAGCAGCCTCGTAGGGAGGGGACATCAGCCCCAGCATTTT
-,TRBJ2-7,TRBV3-1,-,CASSPRRNEQYF,TGTGCCAGCAGCCCGCGTAGGAACGAGCAGTACTTC
TRBD2,TRBJ2-7,TRBV19,many,CASSVKRESGYEQYF,TGTGCCAGTAGTGTCAAGCGGGAGTCGGGCTACGAGCAGTACTTC
-,TRBJ2-2,TRBV7-3,few,CASSSSTGSRTGELFF,TGTGCCAGCAGCTCGTCAACAGGGTCTCGCACCGGGGAGCTGTTTTTT
-,TRBJ1-2,TRBV6-1,many,CASSARQVDGYTF,TGTGCCAGCAGTGCCCGACAGGTTGACGGCTACACCTTC
TRBD2,TRBJ2-3,TRBV24-1,-,CAIAAGAGTDTQYF,TGTGCCATCGCAGCGGGAGCGGGGACAGATACGCAGTATTTT
TRBD1,TRBJ1-1,TRBV6-1,-,CASSEATGGSAFF,TGTGCCAGCAGTGAAGCGACAGGGGGCTCAGCTTTCTTT
-,TRBJ1-4,TRBV9,-,CASSAQGTNEKLFF,TGTGCCAGCAGCGCTCAAGGGACTAATGAAAAACTGTTTTTT
TRBD2,TRBJ2-5,TRBV11-1,few,CASSSRTSLSRGETQYF,TGTGCCAGCAGCTCAAGGACTAGCCTATCCCGAGGGGAGACCCAGTACTTC
-,TRBJ2-1,TRBV11-2,-,CASSLAGSYNEQFF,TGTGCCAGCAGCTTAGCGGGGAGCTACAATGAGCAGTTCTTC
TRBD2,TRBJ2-1,TRBV6-1,-,CASSRPPSGGAYEQFF,TGTGCCAGCAGCCGCCCCCCCAGCGGGGGAGCGTATGAGCAGTTCTTC
TRBD2,TRBJ2-7,TRBV28,-,CASSLSAGGGEQYF,TGTGCCAGCAGTTTATCAGCGGGGGGGGGCGAGCAGTACTTC
TRBD2,TRBJ2-7,TRBV12-3/TRBV12-4,many,CASSRTSELYEQYF,TGTGCCAGCAGTAGGACTAGCGAACTTTACGAGCAGTACTTC
-,TRBJ1-5,TRBV6-2/TRBV6-3,-,CASSYSFQGQRTQPQHF,TGTGCCAGCAGTTACTCCTTTCAGGGGCAGCGCACTCAGCCCCAGCATTTT
-,TRBJ1-1,TRBV5-1,-,CASSLRPGEVNTEAFF,TGCGCCAGCAGCTTGAGGCCAGGGGAGGTGAACACTGAAGCTTTCTTT